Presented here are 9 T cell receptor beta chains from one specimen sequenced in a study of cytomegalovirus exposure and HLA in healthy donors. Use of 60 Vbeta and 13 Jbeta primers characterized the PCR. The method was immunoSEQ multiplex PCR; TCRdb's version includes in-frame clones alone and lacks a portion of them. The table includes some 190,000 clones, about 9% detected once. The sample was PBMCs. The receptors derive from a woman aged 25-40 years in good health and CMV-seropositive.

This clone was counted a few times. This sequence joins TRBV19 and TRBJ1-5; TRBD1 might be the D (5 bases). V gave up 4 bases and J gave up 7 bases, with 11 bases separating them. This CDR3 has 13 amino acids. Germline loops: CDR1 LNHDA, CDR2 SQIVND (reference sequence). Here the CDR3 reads CASSRGVQQPQHF. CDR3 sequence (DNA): TGTGCCAGTAGTAGGGGGGTTCAGCAGCCCCAGCATTTT.

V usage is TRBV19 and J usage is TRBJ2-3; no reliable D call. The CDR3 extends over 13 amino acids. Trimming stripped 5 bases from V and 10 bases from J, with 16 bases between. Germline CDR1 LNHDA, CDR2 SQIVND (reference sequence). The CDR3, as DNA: TGTGCCAGTAGTTTGGGCGTCCTGGTTGCGCAGTATTTT. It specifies CASSLGVLVAQYF.

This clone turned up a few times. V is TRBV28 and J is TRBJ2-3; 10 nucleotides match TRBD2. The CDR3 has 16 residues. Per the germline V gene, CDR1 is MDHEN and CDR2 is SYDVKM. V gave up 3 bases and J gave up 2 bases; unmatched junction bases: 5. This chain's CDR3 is CASSFQAGGFTDTQYF. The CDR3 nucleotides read TGTGCCAGCAGTTTCCAAGCGGGAGGGTTCACAGATACGCAGTATTTT.

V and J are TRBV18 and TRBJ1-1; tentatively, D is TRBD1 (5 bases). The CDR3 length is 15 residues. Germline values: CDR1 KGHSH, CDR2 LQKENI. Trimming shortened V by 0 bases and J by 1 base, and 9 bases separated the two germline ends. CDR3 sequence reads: CASSPPQGSNTEAFF. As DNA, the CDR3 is TGTGCCAGCTCACCACCCCAGGGATCGAACACTGAAGCTTTCTTT.

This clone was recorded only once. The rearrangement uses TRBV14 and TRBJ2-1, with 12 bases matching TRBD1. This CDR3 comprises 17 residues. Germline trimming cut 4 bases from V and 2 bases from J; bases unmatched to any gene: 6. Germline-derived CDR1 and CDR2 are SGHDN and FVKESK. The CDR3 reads CASSRPGQGAPYNEQFF. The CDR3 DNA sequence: TGTGCCAGCAGCCGGCCGGGACAGGGGGCTCCCTACAATGAGCAGTTCTTC.

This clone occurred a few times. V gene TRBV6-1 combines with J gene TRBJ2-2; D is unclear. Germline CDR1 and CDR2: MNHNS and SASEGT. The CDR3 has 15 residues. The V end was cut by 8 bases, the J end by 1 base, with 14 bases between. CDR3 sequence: CASGSGPENTGELFF. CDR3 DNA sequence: TGTGCCAGCGGGTCTGGGCCAGAGAACACCGGGGAGCTGTTTTTT.

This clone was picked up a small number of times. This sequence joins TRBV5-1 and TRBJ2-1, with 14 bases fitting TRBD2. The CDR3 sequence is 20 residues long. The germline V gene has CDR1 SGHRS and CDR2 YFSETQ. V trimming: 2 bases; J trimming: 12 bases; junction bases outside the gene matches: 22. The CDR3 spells CASSFGTSGRQLPSSLGQFF. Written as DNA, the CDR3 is TGCGCCAGCAGCTTCGGGACTAGCGGGAGACAACTCCCTTCCTCGCTGGGGCAGTTCTTC.

CDR3 DNA sequence: TGTGCCAGTAGTCCCGGGACTACCCTTTCATACGAGCAGTACTTC. Amino acids: CASSPGTTLSYEQYF. This chain joins TRBV19 and TRBJ2-7; 7 nucleotides line up with TRBD2. The trim removed 5 bases at V and 4 bases at J, leaving 11 bases unmatched. The CDR3 totals 15 residues. The germline CDR1 and CDR2 sequences are LNHDA and SQIVND (reference sequence).

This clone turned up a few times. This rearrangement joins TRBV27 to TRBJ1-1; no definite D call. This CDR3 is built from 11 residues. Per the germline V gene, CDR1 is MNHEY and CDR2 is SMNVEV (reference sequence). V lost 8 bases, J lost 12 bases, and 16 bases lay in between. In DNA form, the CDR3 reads TGTGCCAGCGCCACCTGGAGGGCTACTTTCTTT. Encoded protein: CASATWRATFF.